The 31 T cell receptor beta chains given below trace back to one sample, sequenced in a study of cytomegalovirus exposure and HLA in healthy donors. This PCR relied on a set of 60 Vbeta primers and 13 Jbeta primers. TCRdb's table, derived via immunoSEQ multiplex PCR, lists solely in-frame clones and lacks some. The repertoire holds some 76,000 clones, with about 88% as singletons. The sample was PBMCs. All receptors come from a woman between 50 and 59 years old in good health and CMV-seronegative.

This CDR3 is CASSYSTSGSADTQYF. The CDR3 nucleotides are TGTGCCAGCAGTTACTCCACTAGCGGGAGTGCAGATACGCAGTATTTT. The chain carries TRBV6-5 and TRBJ2-3, with 11 bases fitting TRBD2. This CDR3 contains 16 residues. The germline V gene encodes CDR1 MNHEY and CDR2 SVGAGI. Trimming took 0 bases from V and 4 from J; bases not matched to a gene: 3.

The chain is built from TRBV13 and TRBJ2-7; TRBD2 aligns across 8 bases. Germline CDR1 PRHDT, CDR2 FYEKMQ (reference sequence). The CDR3 consists of 14 residues. V was clipped by 1 base and J by 1 base; unmatched bases: 0. This CDR3 is CASSLASGSYEQYF. The CDR3 nucleotides are TGTGCCAGCAGCTTAGCTAGCGGGTCCTACGAGCAGTACTTC.

The gene calls are TRBV4-1 and TRBJ2-2, with a tentative D call TRBD2 (5 bases). V dropped 4 bases and J dropped 6 bases, with 9 bases sitting between them. Germline CDR1 MGHRA, CDR2 YSYEKL. The CDR3 is 13 residues long. The CDR3 region has the DNA TGCGCCAGCAGCCTTTACGGGGCCGGGGAGCTGTTTTTT. Protein product: CASSLYGAGELFF.

The chain is built from TRBV7-2 and TRBJ1-5; 7 bases map to TRBD1. CDR3 length: 15 amino acids. With 4 bases clipped from V and 4 bases from J, the junction kept 7 bases outside the gene matches. From germline, CDR1 is SGHTA and CDR2 FQGNSA. CDR3 sequence reads: CASSWRGQKNQPQHF. Here the CDR3 DNA reads TGTGCCAGCAGCTGGCGGGGACAGAAAAATCAGCCCCAGCATTTT.

V gene TRBV27 combines with J gene TRBJ1-1, with a tentative D call TRBD1 (5 bases). This CDR3 is built from 14 residues. Trimming stripped 3 bases from V and 11 bases from J, with 19 bases between. The germline CDR1 and CDR2 sequences are MNHEY and SMNVEV (reference sequence). Here the CDR3 DNA reads TGTGCCAGCAGTTTTTCCAGGGTAGGCCTCGACGCTTTCTTT. Translation: CASSFSRVGLDAFF.

The chain has TRBV6-5 and TRBJ1-1, with unresolved D. The V gene's germline CDR1 is MNHEY and CDR2 SVGAGI. V shed 2 bases and J shed 1 base, with 11 bases lying between them. The length of the CDR3 is 15 residues. The CDR3 DNA is TGTGCCAGCAGTTACACGATAGCAAGGAACACTGAAGCTTTCTTT. Its translation: CASSYTIARNTEAFF.

The chain has TRBV6-1 and TRBJ2-7; 8 bases are shared with TRBD1. Germline V gene sequence: CDR1 MNHNS, CDR2 SASEGT. This CDR3 is built from 14 residues. Unmatched junction bases numbered 2, after V lost 3 bases and J lost 1 base. The CDR3 spells CASSDRQGSYEQYV. The CDR3 DNA is TGTGCCAGCAGTGATAGACAGGGGTCCTACGAGCAGTACGTC.

V is TRBV11-3 and J is TRBJ2-2; 7 bases match TRBD1. The J segment lost 7 bases and the V segment lost 5 bases, leaving 7 bases of the junction unmatched. Germline V lookup: CDR1 SGHNT, CDR2 YENEEA. The CDR3 covers 14 residues. In DNA form, the CDR3 reads TGTGCCAGCAGCGCTGACAGGGTCGTCGGGGAGCTGTTTTTT. Residues: CASSADRVVGELFF.

The rearrangement links TRBV6-5 to TRBJ1-1; D gene unclear. The CDR3 is 15 amino acids. The V gene lost 1 base and the J gene lost 1 base, with 10 bases spanning the gap. CDR1 MNHEY and CDR2 SVGAGI come from the germline V gene. The DNA for the CDR3 is TGTGCCAGCAGTTACTTCTCGGAGCCGAACACTGAAGCTTTCTTT. It codes for CASSYFSEPNTEAFF.

The chain carries TRBV7-2 and TRBJ1-2, with 9 bases lining up with TRBD1. Germline CDR1 and CDR2: SGHTA and FQGNSA. The CDR3 is 14 residues long. Losses at the gene ends were 7 bases for V and 4 bases for J; bases not matched to a gene: 7. DNA of the CDR3: TGTGCCAGCAACTACAGGGGGCAAATCTATGGCTACACCTTC. It specifies CASNYRGQIYGYTF. The full variable domain, in which reference TRBV7-2 and TRBJ1-2 provide the parts outside the CDR3, is GAGVSQSPSNKVTEKGKDVELRCDPISGHTALYWYRQSLGQGLEFLIYFQGNSAPDKSGLPSDRFSAERTGGSVSTLTIQRTQQEDSAVYLCASNYRGQIYGYTFGSGTRLTVV.

The CDR3: CASSQQDLNSNQPQHF. The CDR3 region has the DNA TGTGCCAGCAGCCAACAGGATTTGAATAGCAATCAGCCCCAGCATTTT. The chain couples TRBV4-2 to TRBJ1-5; D gene uncertain. Trimming took off 2 bases at V and 0 bases at J, with 11 bases between the two ends. The CDR3 length is 16 residues. Looked up from germline, CDR1 is LGHNA and CDR2 is YNFKEQ.

About this clone itself: The junction and the germline gene differ at one end; a read error may be behind it. The gene calls are TRBV19 and TRBJ2-2; possible D gene TRBD1, 5 bases. CDR1 LNHDA and CDR2 SQIVND come from the germline V gene (reference sequence). There are 15 residues in the CDR3. CDR3 sequence (DNA): TGTGCCAGCAGTATAAGGGGCCCTCAGGTCGGGGAGCTGTTTTTT. Protein product: CASSIRGPQVGELFF. Filled out from reference TRBV19 and TRBJ2-2, the complete variable domain reads DGGITQSPKYLFRKEGQNVTLSCEQNLNHDAMYWYRQDPGQGLRLIYYSQIVNDFQKGDIAEGYSVSREKKESFPLTVTSAQKNPTAFYLCASSIRGPQVGELFFGEGSRLTVL.

J is TRBJ2-3 and V is TRBV10-2; 9 bases agree with TRBD2. This CDR3 comprises 15 residues. Germline CDR1 is WSHSY and CDR2 is SAAADI. Unmatched junction bases numbered 7, after V lost 3 bases and J lost 6 bases. This CDR3 reads CASSDEAGGADTQYF. CDR3 coding DNA: TGCGCCAGCAGTGATGAGGCGGGGGGGGCCGATACGCAGTATTTT.

The CDR3, as DNA: TGTGCCAGCAGCTTGGACGGGAGTTCAGAGACCCAGTACTTC. Translating gives CASSLDGSSETQYF. The chain recombines TRBV5-4 with TRBJ2-5, with D perhaps matching TRBD2 (6 bases). V was cut by 0 bases and J by 4 bases, with 10 bases left in between. This CDR3 is 14 amino acids long. In germline, CDR1 is SGHNT, CDR2 YYREEE (reference sequence).

This chain connects TRBV10-3 to TRBJ1-5; 10 bases match TRBD1. CDR3 length: 14 amino acids. Germline CDR1 reads ENHRY; CDR2 reads SYGVKD. Trimming cost V 10 bases and J 3 bases; bases outside gene matches: 6. CDR3 nucleotide sequence: TGTGCCACAAGGACAGGGGGTGCCAATCAGCCCCAGCATTTT. Protein: CATRTGGANQPQHF.

This clone was counted once. The chain couples TRBV19 to TRBJ1-5; D not resolved. The CDR3 covers 14 residues. Germline V gene data show CDR1 as LNHDA and CDR2 as SQIVND (reference sequence). V was pared by 6 bases and J by 0 bases, with 9 bases between. The CDR3 is CASRADYSNQPQHF. DNA for the CDR3: TGTGCCAGTAGGGCGGACTATAGCAATCAGCCCCAGCATTTT. Full variable domain (remainder filled in from reference TRBV19 and TRBJ1-5): DGGITQSPKYLFRKEGQNVTLSCEQNLNHDAMYWYRQDPGQGLRLIYYSQIVNDFQKGDIAEGYSVSREKKESFPLTVTSAQKNPTAFYLCASRADYSNQPQHFGDGTRLSIL.

This chain links TRBV10-2 with TRBJ2-1, with 9 bases identical to TRBD2. V shed 2 bases and J 12 bases; nucleotides not matched to a gene: 2. CDR1 is WSHSY and CDR2 is SAAADI in the germline V gene. This CDR3 has 12 amino acids. CDR3: CASSEGGRVQFF. The DNA for the CDR3 is TGCGCCAGCAGTGAGGGCGGGAGGGTGCAGTTCTTC.

This clone was seen a few times. V and J are TRBV5-4 and TRBJ2-2, with 7 bases lining up with TRBD1. This CDR3 is built from 16 residues. Germline V gene data show CDR1 as SGHNT and CDR2 as YYREEE (reference sequence). V lost 4 bases to trimming and J lost 5 bases; unmatched junction nucleotides: 11. CDR3 sequence reads: CASSLGQETMTGELFF. The CDR3 DNA follows: TGTGCCAGCAGCCTCGGACAGGAGACGATGACCGGGGAGCTGTTTTTT.

V is TRBV5-1 and J is TRBJ2-3; 7 bases match TRBD2. In germline, CDR1 is SGHRS, CDR2 YFSETQ. This CDR3 is 16 amino acids long. Trimming at V came to 0 bases and at J to 3 bases, leaving 7 bases not matched to a gene. The CDR3 sequence: CASSLVIGAGTDTQYF. The CDR3 region has the DNA TGCGCCAGCAGCTTGGTGATTGGAGCGGGAACAGATACGCAGTATTTT.

V gene TRBV30 combines with J gene TRBJ2-7; 8 bases are shared with TRBD1. CDR3 length: 14 amino acids. Germline V gene data show CDR1 as GTSNPN and CDR2 as SVGIG (reference sequence). V lost 5 bases to trimming and J lost 4 bases; unmatched junction nucleotides: 10. The CDR3 region has the DNA TGTGCCTGGGGCCTCGGAGGACAGGGATACGAGCAGTACGTC. Its translation: CAWGLGGQGYEQYV.

CDR3 amino acids: CASSPSGRYNEQFF. For the CDR3, the DNA is TGTGCCAGCAGCCCTAGCGGGAGGTACAATGAGCAGTTCTTC. This chain connects TRBV28 to TRBJ2-1; TRBD2 matches 11 bases. V lost 6 bases and J lost 4; bases outside the gene matches: 2. The CDR3 runs 14 residues. Germline V gives CDR1 MDHEN, CDR2 SYDVKM.

This clone was seen more than once but under ten times. V usage is TRBV6-5 and J usage is TRBJ2-7; unclear D gene. Trimming removed 4 bases from V and 5 bases from J, with 12 bases in between. Germline assignment: CDR1 MNHEY and CDR2 SVGAGI. This CDR3 comprises 13 residues. CDR3 in DNA: TGTGCCAGCAGTTCCCCCTCTCTCGACGAGCAGTACTTC. The encoded protein is CASSSPSLDEQYF.

The CDR3 bases are TGCGCCAGCAGCCCAAATCCGGGACTAGCAGACGAGCAGTACTTC. Amino acids: CASSPNPGLADEQYF. V usage is TRBV5-1 and J usage is TRBJ2-7; 9 positions agree with TRBD2. CDR1 SGHRS and CDR2 YFSETQ come from the germline V gene. The CDR3 loop spans 15 amino acids. The trim removed 4 bases at V and 5 bases at J, leaving 10 bases unmatched.

This sequence joins TRBV11-3 and TRBJ2-3; 7 positions agree with TRBD2. Germline assignment: CDR1 SGHNT and CDR2 YENEEA. This CDR3 contains 16 residues. V lost 2 bases, J lost 3 bases, and 8 bases stayed unmatched. The CDR3 sequence is CASSLRAGVGTDTQYF. The CDR3, as DNA: TGTGCCAGCAGCTTAAGGGCGGGAGTGGGAACAGATACGCAGTATTTT.

This clone was observed a handful of times. The chain couples TRBV5-4 to TRBJ2-2; 10 bases fit TRBD1. The CDR3 covers 15 residues. Trimming removed 3 bases from V and 5 bases from J; junction bases left unmatched: 4. Germline CDR1 is SGHNT and CDR2 is YYREEE (reference sequence). The CDR3 sequence is CASSYGTGDTGELFF. The CDR3 DNA reads as TGTGCCAGCAGCTACGGGACAGGGGATACCGGGGAGCTGTTTTTT.

The V and J genes are TRBV28 and TRBJ1-5; D is unresolved. This CDR3 comprises 11 residues. Germline V gene sequence: CDR1 MDHEN, CDR2 SYDVKM. The V gene lost 11 bases and the J gene lost 7 bases, with 12 bases spanning the gap. The CDR3 DNA reads as TGTGCCGCCGGGGTAGGGCAGCCCCAGCATTTT. Translated: CAAGVGQPQHF. Full variable domain (remainder filled in from reference TRBV28 and TRBJ1-5): DVKVTQSSRYLVKRTGEKVFLECVQDMDHENMFWYRQDPGLGLRLIYFSYDVKMKEKGDIPEGYSVSREKKERFSLILESASTNQTSMYLCAAGVGQPQHFGDGTRLSIL.

The rearrangement joins TRBV5-6 to TRBJ2-1; 8 bases align to TRBD2. There are 16 residues in the CDR3. Germline CDR1 is SGHDT and CDR2 is YYEEEE. V shed 4 bases, J shed 1 base, and the junction held 7 bases outside the gene matches. CDR3 sequence reads: CASSAPRGGSYNEQFF. The DNA of the CDR3 is TGTGCCAGCAGCGCGCCCCGGGGGGGGTCCTACAATGAGCAGTTCTTC.

This chain joins TRBV6-6 and TRBJ2-5, with 10 bases fitting TRBD2. V shed 10 bases, J shed 5 bases, and the junction held 10 bases outside the gene matches. The CDR3 is 14 residues long. Germline assignment: CDR1 MNHNY and CDR2 SVGAGI (reference sequence). CDR3 region: CAIQTSGAWETQYF. Written as DNA, the CDR3 is TGTGCCATCCAAACTAGCGGGGCATGGGAGACCCAGTACTTC.

J is TRBJ2-7 and V is TRBV19; D remains unclear. V was clipped by 4 bases and J by 0 bases, with 10 bases between them. CDR3 length: 14 amino acids. Per germline, CDR1 LNHDA and CDR2 SQIVND (reference sequence). The CDR3 bases are TGTGCCAGTAGTAAAATTGAGAGCTCCTACGAGCAGTACTTC. Translating gives CASSKIESSYEQYF.

V usage is TRBV30 and J usage is TRBJ1-2, with D perhaps TRBD1 (6 bases). V was clipped by 2 bases and J by 8 bases, with 9 bases between them. CDR1 and CDR2 (germline): GTSNPN, SVGIG (reference sequence). The CDR3 is 11 residues long. This CDR3 reads CAWSTGLGYTF. The CDR3 nucleotides are TGTGCCTGGAGTACAGGGTTAGGCTACACCTTC.

The genes are TRBV9 and TRBJ2-1; 9 bases map to TRBD2. The CDR3 extends over 16 amino acids. The germline gives CDR1 SGDLS, CDR2 YYNGEE. The ends lost 0 bases at V and 4 bases at J; junction bases unmatched: 5. CDR3 nucleotides: TGTGCCAGCAGCGTAGGGGGGACTAGCTTTTACAATGAGCAGTTCTTC. Amino acid sequence: CASSVGGTSFYNEQFF.